This T cell receptor (beta chain) was found in a study of cytomegalovirus exposure and HLA in healthy donors. Study summary: An earlier analysis found some 120 million unique TCR beta sequences from around 180 million T cells. Of the donors genotyped, several hundred in all, 80% to 85% fell in the Caucasian-associated ancestry cluster.

As concerns this clone: No antigen is known for it.

Participants comprised healthy donors of bone marrow. In the PCR, 60 Vbeta and 13 Jbeta primers were used. The method was immunoSEQ multiplex PCR; TCRdb's version includes in-frame clones alone and lacks a portion of them. The data show 140,000 or so clones, with roughly 76% seen just once and 2.9% held by the top ten. Deletions cut 1 base from V and 8 bases from J, with 8 bases between. Germline-derived CDR1 and CDR2 are MGHRA and YSYEKL. This CDR3 has 12 amino acids. Study-level results: 164 TCR beta chains were listed as cytomegalovirus-associated.

The TCR was taken from a woman under 40 in good health and CMV-seronegative. The sequenced sample was PBMCs. The chain employs TRBV4-1 and TRBJ1-2; no definite D call. CDR3 sequence: CASSQVTGGYTF. CDR3 sequence (DNA): TGCGCCAGCAGCCAAGTTACGGGGGGCTACACCTTC.